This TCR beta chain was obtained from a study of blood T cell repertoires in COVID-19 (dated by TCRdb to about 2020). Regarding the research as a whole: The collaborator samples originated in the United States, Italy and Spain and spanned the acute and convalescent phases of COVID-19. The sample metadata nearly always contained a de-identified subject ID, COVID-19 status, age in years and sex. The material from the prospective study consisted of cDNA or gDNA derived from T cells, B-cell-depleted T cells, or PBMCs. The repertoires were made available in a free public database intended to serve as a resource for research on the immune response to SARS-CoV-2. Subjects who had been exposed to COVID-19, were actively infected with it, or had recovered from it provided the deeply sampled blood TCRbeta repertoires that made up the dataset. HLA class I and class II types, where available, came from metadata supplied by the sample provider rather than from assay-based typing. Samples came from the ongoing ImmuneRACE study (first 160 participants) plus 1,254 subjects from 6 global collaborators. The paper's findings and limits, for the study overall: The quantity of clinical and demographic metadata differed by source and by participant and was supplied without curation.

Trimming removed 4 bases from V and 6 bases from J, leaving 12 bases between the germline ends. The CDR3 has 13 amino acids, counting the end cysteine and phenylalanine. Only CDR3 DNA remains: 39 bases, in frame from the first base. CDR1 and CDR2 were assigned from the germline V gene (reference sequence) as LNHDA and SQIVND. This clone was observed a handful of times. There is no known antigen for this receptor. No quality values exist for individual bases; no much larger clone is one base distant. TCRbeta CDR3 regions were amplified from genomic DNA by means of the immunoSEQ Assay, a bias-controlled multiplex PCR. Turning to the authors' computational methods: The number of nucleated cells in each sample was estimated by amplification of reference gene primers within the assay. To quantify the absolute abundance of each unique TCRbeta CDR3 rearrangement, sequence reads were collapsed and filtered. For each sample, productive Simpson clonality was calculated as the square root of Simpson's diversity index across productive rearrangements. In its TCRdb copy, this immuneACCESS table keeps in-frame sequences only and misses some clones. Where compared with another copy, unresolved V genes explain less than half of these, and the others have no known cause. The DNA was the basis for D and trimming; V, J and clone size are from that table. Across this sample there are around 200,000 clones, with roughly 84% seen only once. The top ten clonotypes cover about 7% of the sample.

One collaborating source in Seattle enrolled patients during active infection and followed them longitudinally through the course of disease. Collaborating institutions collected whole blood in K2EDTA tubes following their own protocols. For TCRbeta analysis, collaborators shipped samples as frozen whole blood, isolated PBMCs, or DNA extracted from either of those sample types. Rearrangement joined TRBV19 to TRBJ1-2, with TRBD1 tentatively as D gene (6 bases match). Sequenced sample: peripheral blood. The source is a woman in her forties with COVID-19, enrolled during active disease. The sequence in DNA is TGTGCCAGTAGTACACAGGGAATGGATGGCTACACCTTC. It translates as CASSTQGMDGYTF.